Presented here are 25 T cell receptor beta chains from one specimen sequenced in a study of T cells in women clearing cervical HPV infection. Method: immunoSEQ multiplex PCR; TCRdb's copy keeps in-frame clones and lacks some. The sample table includes over 35,000 clones. The sequenced material came from blood buffy coat. The receptors here all came from a woman between 18 and 75 years old with a cervical HPV16 infection that either progressed to CIN3+ or cleared (not recorded which).

About this clone: The missing CDR3 end, 3 residues past where the read stops, is filled in from the germline J gene. V usage is TRBV18 and J usage is TRBJ1-1, with D perhaps TRBD1 (5 bases). CDR1 and CDR2 (germline): KGHSH, LQKENI. V lost 3 bases and J lost 5, with 10 bases in between. The CDR3 runs 13 residues. CDR3 region: CASSPQGKTEAFF. The covered CDR3 bases are TGTGCCAGCTCACCGCAGGGAAAGACTGAA.

Notes on this clone: The CDR3 goes on 3 residues after the read ends, and that part is filled in from the germline J gene. The V gene is TRBV5-1, the J gene TRBJ2-7, with 8 bases matching TRBD2. The CDR3 is 16 residues long. Germline CDR1 and CDR2: SGHRS and YFSETQ. V shed 7 bases and J 4 bases; nucleotides not matched to a gene: 16. The sequenced CDR3 bases are TGCGCCAGCGGATCCACCCGGACTAGCCCAGCGTACGAG. This encodes CASGSTRTSPAYE. The CDR3 as a whole reads CASGSTRTSPAYEQYF.

Comments on this clone: Coverage ceases 3 residues before the CDR3 finishes, and the germline J gene fills in the end. The chain employs TRBV20-1 and TRBJ2-3; TRBD2 agrees at 7 bases. J was trimmed by 2 bases and V by 7 bases; bases with no gene match: 12. The CDR3 totals 15 residues. Germline lookup yields CDR1 DFQATT and CDR2 SNEGSKA (reference sequence). Incomplete CDR3 DNA: TGCAGTGTCAGAGCGGGACTTACGAACACAGATACG. It translates to CSVRAGLTNTDT. The entire CDR3 reads CSVRAGLTNTDTQYF.

A note on this clone: The missing CDR3 end, 3 residues past where the read stops, is filled in from the germline J gene. The chain uses TRBV19 and TRBJ1-4; D might be TRBD1 (6 bases). Germline V CDR1 and CDR2: LNHDA, SQIVND (reference sequence). The CDR3 loop spans 17 amino acids. The DNA read from the CDR3 is TGTGCCAGTAGTAGGGGACACCCGGACTCCTATAATTCACCA. This translates into CASSRGHPDSYNSP. The full-length CDR3 reads as CASSRGHPDSYNSPLFF.

Concerning this clone itself: The read is 3 residues too short to cover the CDR3 end, so that end is filled in from the germline J gene. This chain uses TRBV6-1 with TRBJ1-4; 11 bases are shared with TRBD1. With V trimmed by 4 bases and J by 7 bases, 5 bases remained unmatched. This CDR3 has 15 residues. From germline, CDR1 is MNHNS and CDR2 SASEGT. The CDR3 DNA, read in part, is TGTGCCAGCAGTGTGGACAGGGGGCCAGGTGAAAAA. Protein product: CASSVDRGPGEK. The CDR3 in its entirety is CASSVDRGPGEKLFF.

As concerns this clone: The CDR3 goes on 3 residues after the read ends, and that part is filled in from the germline J gene. The rearrangement joins TRBV18 to TRBJ2-2; 8 bases are shared with TRBD1. The CDR3 totals 15 residues. Per germline, CDR1 KGHSH and CDR2 LQKENI. CDR3 DNA (partial): TGTGCCAGCTCGTCTGGGACAGGCTATAATTCACCG. Amino acid sequence: CASSSGTGYNSP. The entire CDR3 sequence reads CASSSGTGYNSPLFF.

A note on this clone: The read is 3 residues too short to cover the CDR3 end, so that end is filled in from the germline J gene. This chain links TRBV10-3 with TRBJ1-6, with D maybe TRBD1 (6 bases). This CDR3 is built from 16 residues. The germline V and J ends were trimmed by 3 bases and 6 bases, with 15 bases remaining between them. Germline loops: CDR1 ENHRY, CDR2 SYGVKD. The CDR3 protein is CAISDAAGEANSPLHF. CDR3 DNA, as far as it was read: TGTGCCATCAGTGACGCCGCAGGGGAAGCTAATTCACCC.

A note on this clone: The sequence runs out 3 residues before the end of the CDR3; the remainder is reconstructed from the germline J gene. The chain is built from TRBV19 and TRBJ2-2, with D possibly matching TRBD2 (6 bases). CDR3 length equals 13 residues. Germline lookup yields CDR1 LNHDA and CDR2 SQIVND (reference sequence). Trimming removed 7 bases at V and 6 bases at J, with 12 bases between. The part of the CDR3 DNA that was read is TGTGCCAGTACCCCTAGCGATCCCGGGGAG. Its protein is CASTPSDPGE. In full, the CDR3 is CASTPSDPGELFF.

The DNA read from the CDR3 is TGTGCCAGCTCACCCGGGACTAGCGGGATCAGGGAGACC. Protein: CASSPGTSGIRET. The complete CDR3 protein is CASSPGTSGIRETQYF. V usage is TRBV18 and J usage is TRBJ2-5; 13 bases fit TRBD2. The read terminates 3 residues before the CDR3 end, so the remaining end is supplied by the germline J gene. Germline V gene sequence: CDR1 KGHSH, CDR2 LQKENI. V lost 3 bases, J lost 5 bases, and 6 bases stayed unmatched. CDR3 length equals 16 residues.

With respect to this clone: The CDR3 end falls 3 residues outside the read, so it is completed with the germline J gene. This chain uses TRBV19 with TRBJ1-3; 9 bases are a match to TRBD1. Germline-derived CDR1 and CDR2 are LNHDA and SQIVND (reference sequence). CDR3 length: 14 residues. With V trimmed by 7 bases and J by 0 bases, 1 base remained unmatched. CDR3 DNA, as far as it was read: TGTGCCAGTAACAGGGGGCTCTCTGGAAACACC. Translation gives CASNRGLSGNT. The entire CDR3 protein is CASNRGLSGNTIYF. Filled out from reference TRBV19 and TRBJ1-3, the complete variable domain reads DGGITQSPKYLFRKEGQNVTLSCEQNLNHDAMYWYRQDPGQGLRLIYYSQIVNDFQKGDIAEGYSVSREKKESFPLTVTSAQKNPTAFYLCASNRGLSGNTIYFGEGSWLTVV.

As for this clone: The CDR3 goes on 3 residues after the read ends, and that part is filled in from the germline J gene. This chain uses TRBV5-1 with TRBJ1-1; 7 bases agree with TRBD1. After removal of 0 bases from V and 4 bases from J, the junction contained 6 bases not matched to a gene. The CDR3 contains 15 residues. Germline V gene data show CDR1 as SGHRS and CDR2 as YFSETQ. The covered CDR3 bases are TGCGCCAGCAGCTTGGCCGGCAGGGGGAGCACTGAA. Translation gives CASSLAGRGSTE. The entire CDR3 reads CASSLAGRGSTEAFF.

A remark on this clone: Read data end 3 residues before the CDR3 end; the end is taken from the germline J gene. The chain is built from TRBV19 and TRBJ2-3; no definite D call. The CDR3 sequence is 15 residues long. Germline CDR1 reads LNHDA; CDR2 reads SQIVND (reference sequence). Trimming left V 2 bases short and J 4 bases short, with 13 bases between. Incomplete CDR3 DNA: TGTGCCAGTAGTATAAGCGTTCATAATCCAGATACG. This translates into CASSISVHNPDT. The full CDR3 reads CASSISVHNPDTQYF.

Concerning this clone: The read terminates 3 residues ahead of where the CDR3 ends, so the germline J gene completes it. The rearrangement joins TRBV18 to TRBJ1-2; D is ambiguous. Germline V gives CDR1 KGHSH, CDR2 LQKENI. CDR3 length: 14 amino acids. The CDR3 here is CASSPRLAGDTYTF. The sequenced part of the CDR3 DNA is TGTGCCAGCTCACCGAGGCTAGCGGGAGATACC. The entire variable domain, with the rest obtained from reference TRBV18 and TRBJ1-2, is as follows: NAGVMQNPRHLVRRRGQEARLRCSPMKGHSHVYWYRQLPEEGLKFMVYLQKENIIDESGMPKERFSAEFPKEGPSILRIQQVVRGDSAAYFCASSPRLAGDTYTFGSGTRLTVV.

On this clone: Sequencing ends 3 residues short of the CDR3 end; the germline J gene provides the rest. V gene TRBV30 combines with J gene TRBJ2-4; D unclear. The germline V gene encodes CDR1 GTSNPN and CDR2 SVGIG (reference sequence). The CDR3 is 11 amino acids. Incomplete CDR3 DNA: TGTGCCTGGAGTCAGAGGTATGGT. This translates into CAWSQRYG. The complete CDR3 protein is CAWSQRYGQYF.

A note on this clone: The CDR3 goes on 3 residues after the read ends, and that part is filled in from the germline J gene. The chain couples TRBV7-8 to TRBJ1-1, with D uncertain. The CDR3 spans 16 residues. Between the trimmed V and J ends, which lost 5 bases and 0 bases, there was a span of 16 bases. The germline gives CDR1 SGHVS, CDR2 FQNEAQ. The CDR3 loop reads CASSPTIGRMNTEAFF. CDR3 bases read: TGTGCCAGCAGCCCAACCATCGGTCGCATGAACACTGAA.

Notes on this clone: Read coverage stops 3 residues before the CDR3 terminus; the germline J gene supplies the remainder. J is TRBJ1-1 and V is TRBV19; weak D call: TRBD1 (6 bases). Germline V gene lookup returns CDR1 LNHDA and CDR2 SQIVND (reference sequence). The CDR3 consists of 15 residues. Trimming stripped 5 bases from V and 3 bases from J, with 16 bases between. The CDR3 spells CASSLQGLPHTEAFF. The CDR3 bases that were read are TGTGCCAGTAGTTTACAGGGCCTTCCGCACACTGAA.

In regard to this clone: The read is 3 residues too short to cover the CDR3 end, so that end is filled in from the germline J gene. The rearrangement uses TRBV20-1 and TRBJ2-5; D may be TRBD1 (5 bases). CDR1 is DFQATT and CDR2 is SNEGSKA in the germline V gene (reference sequence). V lost 5 bases and J lost 2, with 21 bases in between. The CDR3 length is 16 residues. CDR3 DNA (partial): TGCAGTGCTCGGACCCCAGGGCAAGTACGTCAAGAGACC. Amino acid sequence: CSARTPGQVRQET. The full CDR3 reads CSARTPGQVRQETQYF.

Comment on this clone: The CDR3 end lies 3 residues beyond the end of the read and is filled in from the germline J gene. V gene TRBV5-6 combines with J gene TRBJ2-4, with D tentatively TRBD1 (5 bases). The CDR3 is 15 amino acids. The germline gives CDR1 SGHDT, CDR2 YYEEEE. V gave up 0 bases and J gave up 8 bases, with 15 bases separating them. The part of the CDR3 DNA that was read is TGTGCCAGCAGCTTGGCAGCCGCAGGGTCGGACATT. Its translation: CASSLAAAGSDI. The full CDR3 reads CASSLAAAGSDIQYF.

Concerning this clone: The sequenced fragment ends 3 residues before the CDR3 boundary, so the rest is inferred from the germline J gene. The chain carries TRBV5-1 and TRBJ2-7; 9 nucleotides match TRBD1. With 4 bases clipped from V and 1 base from J, the junction kept 9 bases outside the gene matches. CDR3 length equals 16 residues. Germline V CDR1 and CDR2: SGHRS, YFSETQ. This chain's CDR3 is CASSPGGTGRSYEQYF. CDR3 DNA (partial): TGCGCCAGCAGCCCAGGCGGGACAGGGAGGTCCTACGAG.

Worth noting for this clone: The read finishes 3 residues shy of the CDR3 end, and the germline J gene is used to complete it. The rearrangement uses TRBV14 and TRBJ2-1, with TRBD2 as a possible D gene (7 bases). Germline-derived CDR1 and CDR2 are SGHDN and FVKESK. Trimming cost V 6 bases and J 7 bases, with 19 bases left between them. There are 15 residues in the CDR3. The CDR3 sequence: CASSLGGGGPNEQFF. The part of the CDR3 DNA that was read is TGTGCCAGCAGTCTAGGGGGGGGAGGACCAAATGAG.

About this clone: The CDR3 is cut off 3 residues early in the read; its end comes from the germline J gene. This chain uses TRBV20-1 with TRBJ1-2; TRBD1 is a possible D gene (5 bases). V lost 3 bases and J lost 2, with 19 bases in between. The CDR3 loop spans 16 amino acids. Germline CDR1 and CDR2: DFQATT and SNEGSKA (reference sequence). The sequenced CDR3 bases are TGCAGTGCTAGGGATTGGGCGTCGGGGGGGAACTATGGC. Its protein product is CSARDWASGGNYG. The entire CDR3 sequence reads CSARDWASGGNYGYTF.

With regard to this clone: The sequence runs out 3 residues before the end of the CDR3; the remainder is reconstructed from the germline J gene. J is TRBJ1-1 and V is TRBV5-1; maybe TRBD1 (5 bases). The CDR3 loop spans 14 amino acids. Trimming left V 3 bases short and J 2 bases short, with 11 bases between. Germline V gives CDR1 SGHRS, CDR2 YFSETQ. The CDR3 DNA, read in part, is TGCGCCAGCAGCTCAACTCAGGGAAACACTGAA. Residues: CASSSTQGNTE. The full CDR3 sequence reads CASSSTQGNTEAFF.

The covered CDR3 bases are TGTGCCAGCAGCAAGGGACAAGCGCAAGAGACC. The encoded protein is CASSKGQAQET. The whole CDR3 protein is CASSKGQAQETQYF. V gene TRBV7-6 combines with J gene TRBJ2-5; a possible D gene is TRBD1 (6 bases). The CDR3 extends 3 residues past the end of the read, so its final part is completed from the germline J gene. V dropped 5 bases and J dropped 2 bases, with 12 bases sitting between them. This CDR3 has 14 residues. The germline gives CDR1 SGHVS, CDR2 FNYEAQ.

Notes on this clone: The CDR3 goes on 3 residues after the read ends, and that part is filled in from the germline J gene. This rearrangement joins TRBV7-3 to TRBJ2-5; TRBD2 matches 10 bases. The trim removed 5 bases at V and 0 bases at J, leaving 3 bases unmatched. This CDR3 contains 15 residues. Germline CDR1 reads SGHTA; CDR2 reads FQGTGA. The sequenced part of the CDR3 DNA is TGTGCCAGCAGCCCGGGACTAGCGTACCAAGAGACC. Its translation is CASSPGLAYQET. The CDR3 in full is CASSPGLAYQETQYF.

Of note for this clone: The read ends 3 residues shy of where the CDR3 ends; the end is completed using the germline J gene. This chain joins TRBV7-3 and TRBJ1-2; D possibly corresponds to TRBD1 (5 bases). The CDR3 extends over 15 amino acids. The germline gives CDR1 SGHTA, CDR2 FQGTGA. This CDR3 is CASSLMPGSSYDYTF. The CDR3 DNA, read in part, is TGTGCCAGCAGCTTAATGCCAGGGTCCTCCTACGAC.